These 2 T cell receptor beta chains came from one sample sequenced in a study of blood T cell repertoires in COVID-19. Assay: immunoSEQ multiplex PCR; the TCRdb copy retains only in-frame clones and omits some. The sample holds approximately 210,000 clones, 83% seen once. Sequenced input: peripheral blood. The receptors originated from a woman aged 50 to 60 with acute or convalescent COVID-19.

In its sample, this clone was seen once. This sequence joins TRBV7-8 and TRBJ2-1; 10 nucleotides match TRBD1. Germline lookup yields CDR1 SGHVS and CDR2 FQNEAQ. Losses at the gene ends were 5 bases for V and 5 bases for J; bases not matched to a gene: 6. The CDR3 is 15 amino acids. CDR3: CASSVRTGGNNEQFF. In DNA, the CDR3 is TGTGCCAGCAGCGTCCGGACAGGGGGTAACAATGAGCAGTTCTTC.

This clone was observed a single time. The V gene is TRBV2, the J gene TRBJ1-5; weak D call: TRBD1 (5 bases). From germline, CDR1 is SNHLY and CDR2 FYNNEI. The CDR3 covers 13 residues. V lost 8 bases, J lost 3 bases, and 11 bases lay in between. The CDR3: CASRGVSNQPQHF. DNA of the CDR3: TGTGCCAGCCGGGGGGTTTCCAATCAGCCCCAGCATTTT.